This passage covers 13 T cell receptor beta chains from one sample sequenced in a study of human T cells and chemical hapten exposure. TCRdb reprocessed the RACE reads with MiXCR, giving one entry per CDR3 protein. The sample holds around 85,000 distinct CDR3 sequences, approximately 12% seen once. Time point described: patch test 3, about 24 weeks after DPC sensitization. Treatment given: therapeutic diphenylcyclopropenone sensitization with weekly scalp DPC. This specimen was whole blood, taken in connection with sensitization to the hapten diphenylcyclopropenone (DPC). These receptor sequences come from a woman aged 50 to 65 with alopecia areata. Some clones in this sample may be carry-over from other donors' samples.

V gene TRBV9 combines with J gene TRBJ1-1, with D uncertain. The V and J ends lost 4 bases and 3 bases respectively, with 13 bases between them. From germline, CDR1 is SGDLS and CDR2 YYNGEE. This CDR3 spans 14 amino acids. The CDR3 DNA reads as TGTGCCAGCAGCCCCCCGGCACCATACACTGAAGCTTTCTTT. This sequence encodes CASSPPAPYTEAFF.

In its sample, this clonotype was seen many times. The rearrangement uses TRBV5-6 and TRBJ1-1; weak D call: TRBD1 (6 bases). The germline V gene has CDR1 SGHDT and CDR2 YYEEEE. The CDR3 has 16 amino acids. The germline V and J ends were trimmed by 2 bases and 0 bases, with 14 bases remaining between them. The CDR3: CASSFAAGTLNTEAFF. CDR3 in DNA: TGTGCCAGCAGCTTTGCGGCCGGGACACTGAACACTGAAGCTTTCTTT.

The gene calls are TRBV2 and TRBJ1-5, with D maybe TRBD1 (6 bases). CDR3 length: 18 residues. CDR1 SNHLY and CDR2 FYNNEI come from the germline V gene. V lost 9 bases and J lost 1, with 25 bases in between. In DNA, the CDR3 is TGTGCCAGTGAGGGAACAGGGACAAAATTCGGGAGCAATCAGCCCCAGCATTTT. Translation gives CASEGTGTKFGSNQPQHF.

The V gene is TRBV6-5, the J gene TRBJ1-3, with D perhaps matching TRBD1 (6 bases). V was clipped by 7 bases and J by 3 bases, with 16 bases between them. Germline loops: CDR1 MNHEY, CDR2 SVGAGI. The CDR3 consists of 15 residues. The DNA of the CDR3 is TGTGCCAGCACCCCCCCCGGGGGCCATGGAAACACCATATATTTT. This encodes CASTPPGGHGNTIYF.

This clonotype has ten or more counts. V is TRBV19 and J is TRBJ2-7; a weak D match, TRBD1 (5 bases). Germline V gives CDR1 LNHDA, CDR2 SQIVND (reference sequence). The V end was cut by 8 bases, the J end by 9 bases, with 17 bases between. The CDR3 covers 12 residues. The chain's CDR3 is CASLAICTGQYF. The CDR3 coding sequence is TGTGCCAGTCTGGCCATCTGTACAGGGCAGTACTTC.

The chain uses TRBV6-6 and TRBJ2-1; a weak D match, TRBD1 (6 bases). CDR3 length: 15 amino acids. Germline values: CDR1 MNHNY, CDR2 SVGAGI (reference sequence). V was pared by 6 bases and J by 3 bases, with 15 bases between. The CDR3, as DNA: TGTGCCAGCAGACAATCGGACAGAAACTACAATGAGCAGTTCTTC. The encoded protein is CASRQSDRNYNEQFF.

This clonotype was counted only a few times. The chain carries TRBV28 and TRBJ2-7; D perhaps matches TRBD2 (5 bases). Trimming shortened V by 10 bases and J by 7 bases, and 20 bases separated the two germline ends. Germline CDR1 MDHEN, CDR2 SYDVKM. This CDR3 has 13 amino acids. In DNA form, the CDR3 reads TGTGCCACCACCCCCCGGGGTTTGAGGGAGCAGTACTTC. Protein product: CATTPRGLREQYF.

This chain connects TRBV29-1 to TRBJ2-2, with D possibly matching TRBD1 (5 bases). The length of the CDR3 is 16 residues. Germline CDR1 reads SQVTM; CDR2 reads ANQGSEA. V shed 0 bases and J shed 2 bases, with 13 bases lying between them. The CDR3 reads CSVEEGQGLNTGELFF. The CDR3 nucleotides read TGCAGCGTTGAAGAGGGTCAGGGCCTTAACACCGGGGAGCTGTTTTTT.

The rearrangement links TRBV20-1 to TRBJ2-7, with D possibly TRBD2 on 6 matching bases. V lost 6 bases and J 1 base, leaving 22 bases between the germline ends. CDR3 size: 16 residues. Germline values: CDR1 DFQATT, CDR2 SNEGSKA (reference sequence). CDR3 DNA sequence: TGCAGTGCCAATACCCTCCAGGTTAGCGGATCCTACGAGCAGTACTTC. It codes for CSANTLQVSGSYEQYF.

The rearrangement links TRBV18 to TRBJ1-5, with unresolved D. The length of the CDR3 is 13 residues. Germline CDR1 reads KGHSH; CDR2 reads LQKENI. V was cut by 2 bases and J by 10 bases, with 12 bases left in between. Written as DNA, the CDR3 is TGTGCCAGCTCACCATCGTTGGATCGCCCCCAGCATTTT. Its translation: CASSPSLDRPQHF.

This clonotype was observed a handful of times. The chain links TRBV7-9 to TRBJ1-5; D is uncertain. Germline CDR1 reads SEHNR; CDR2 reads FQNEAQ (reference sequence). The CDR3 extends over 14 amino acids. The ends were cut back, 5 bases at V and 1 base at J, with 9 bases in the middle. The CDR3 is CASSLSFSNQPQHF. Written as DNA, the CDR3 is TGTGCCAGCAGCCTCAGCTTCAGCAATCAGCCCCAGCATTTT.

Comment on this clonotype: One base away lies a much larger clone, so this may be a sequencing read error. The J gene is TRBJ1-6, the V gene TRBV10-3; 8 nucleotides agree with TRBD1. The CDR3 extends over 14 amino acids. CDR1 is ENHRY and CDR2 is SYGVKD in the germline V gene. This chain's CDR3 is CGIRRDRSNSPLHF. The CDR3 bases are TGTGGCATCAGGAGGGACAGGAGTAATTCACCCCTCCACTTT.

This clonotype was observed at least ten times. This chain joins TRBV9 and TRBJ2-2; D is undetermined. This CDR3 comprises 14 residues. V lost 6 bases to trimming and J lost 7 bases, with 16 bases between them. Germline V gene lookup returns CDR1 SGDLS and CDR2 YYNGEE. The CDR3 here is CASTPYQGGGELFF. For the CDR3, the DNA is TGTGCCAGCACCCCTTACCAAGGTGGCGGGGAGCTGTTTTTT. Based on the CDR3 plus reference TRBV9 and TRBJ2-2, the full variable domain is DSGVTQTPKHLITATGQRVTLRCSPRSGDLSVYWYQQSLDQGLQFLIQYYNGEERAKGNILERFSAQQFPDLHSELNLSSLELGDSALYFCASTPYQGGGELFFGEGSRLTVL.